Following are 18 T cell receptor beta chains from one sample sequenced in a study of blood T cell repertoires in COVID-19. Measured with immunoSEQ multiplex PCR; TCRdb has only the in-frame clones, and not every one. The repertoire holds some 150,000 clones, with around 80% as singletons. Sequenced input: PBMCs or T cells enriched from blood (not recorded which). The receptors here all came from a woman aged 50 to 60 in a cohort exposed to, infected with or recovered from COVID-19 (not recorded which).

The rearrangement joins TRBV5-5 to TRBJ2-7, with D maybe TRBD2 (6 bases). The CDR3 length is 15 residues. Between the trimmed V and J ends, which lost 1 base and 3 bases, there was a span of 14 bases. Per germline, CDR1 SGHKS and CDR2 YYEKEE (reference sequence). The CDR3 DNA reads TGTGCCAGCAGCTTGAACGGGGGTGCCTTCTACGAGCAGTACTTC. It yields the protein CASSLNGGAFYEQYF.

The V gene is TRBV24-1, the J gene TRBJ2-7; D perhaps matches TRBD1 (6 bases). Trimming removed 5 bases from V and 2 bases from J, with 12 bases in between. CDR1 is KGHDR, CDR2 SFDVKD, per germline. This CDR3 spans 14 amino acids. The CDR3 loop is CATSGYRVPYEQYF. The CDR3 DNA is TGTGCCACCAGTGGCTACAGGGTCCCCTACGAGCAGTACTTC.

The chain uses TRBV7-8 and TRBJ2-2, with a possible D match to TRBD2 (6 bases). There are 16 residues in the CDR3. The ends were cut back, 0 bases at V and 0 bases at J, with 8 bases in the middle. CDR1 and CDR2 from the germline V gene are SGHVS and FQNEAQ. CDR3 sequence reads: CASSLAEGANTGELFF. The CDR3 region has the DNA TGTGCCAGCAGCTTAGCGGAGGGCGCGAACACCGGGGAGCTGTTTTTT.

The rearrangement joins TRBV12-3 or TRBV12-4 to TRBJ1-6; 9 nucleotides match TRBD1. The CDR3 is made up of 13 amino acids. V was pared by 8 bases and J by 10 bases, with 6 bases of the junction left unmatched. The CDR3 protein is CASDRGGDSPLHF. DNA of the CDR3: TGTGCCAGCGACAGGGGGGGGGACTCACCCCTCCACTTT.

The rearrangement links TRBV19 to TRBJ2-7; TRBD1 agrees at 9 bases. CDR1 and CDR2 from the germline V gene are LNHDA and SQIVND (reference sequence). The trim removed 7 bases at V and 4 bases at J, leaving 8 bases unmatched. This CDR3 region has 14 residues. The CDR3: CASTPGTGTYEQYF. CDR3 DNA: TGTGCCAGTACCCCCGGGACAGGGACGTACGAGCAGTACTTC.

The chain uses TRBV7-9 and TRBJ2-3, with D unresolved. The length of the CDR3 is 15 residues. CDR1 is SEHNR and CDR2 is FQNEAQ in the germline V gene (reference sequence). V lost 5 bases, J lost 6 bases, and 18 bases lay in between. The CDR3 loop is CASSQVRDSKDTQYF. The CDR3 bases are TGTGCCAGCAGCCAAGTAAGAGACTCCAAGGATACGCAGTATTTT.

This rearrangement joins TRBV29-1 to TRBJ1-2; 9 positions match TRBD1. This CDR3 has 14 amino acids. The junction had 4 bases not matched to a gene; V was cut back by 2 bases and J by 3 bases. From germline, CDR1 is SQVTM and CDR2 ANQGSEA. CDR3 protein: CSVERTGVDYGYTF. CDR3 nucleotides: TGCAGCGTTGAACGGACAGGGGTAGACTATGGCTACACCTTC.

In its sample, this clone was seen a few times. The V gene is TRBV11-3, the J gene TRBJ2-5, with 8 bases identical to TRBD2. Germline V CDR1 and CDR2: SGHNT, YENEEA. The CDR3 contains 15 residues. V was pared by 1 base and J by 2 bases, with 3 bases of the junction left unmatched. CDR3 DNA sequence: TGTGCCAGCAGCTTAGCGGGGGGGCGACAAGAGACCCAGTACTTC. Amino acids: CASSLAGGRQETQYF.

The chain carries TRBV7-3 and TRBJ2-5, with a tentative D call TRBD2 (6 bases). V gave up 1 base and J gave up 4 bases, with 16 bases separating them. Germline V gene data show CDR1 as SGHTA and CDR2 as FQGTGA. The CDR3 covers 16 residues. For the CDR3, the DNA is TGTGCCAGCAGCTTAAGGGCTAGTTGGGACTTAGAGACCCAGTACTTC. This encodes CASSLRASWDLETQYF. Supplemented by reference TRBV7-3 and TRBJ2-5, the full variable domain reads GAGVSQTPSNKVTEKGKYVELRCDPISGHTALYWYRQSLGQGPEFLIYFQGTGAADDSGLPNDRFFAVRPEGSVSTLKIQRTERGDSAVYLCASSLRASWDLETQYFGPGTRLLVL.

There are a few counts of this clone. The V gene is TRBV6-5, the J gene TRBJ1-2, with D possibly TRBD1 on 6 matching bases. The germline V and J ends were trimmed by 9 bases and 6 bases, with 14 bases remaining between them. The CDR3 length is 12 residues. Germline loops: CDR1 MNHEY, CDR2 SVGAGI. CDR3 in DNA: TGTGCCAGTAGGGGGAGTAAGCATGGCTACACCTTC. As protein: CASRGSKHGYTF.

The rearrangement links TRBV27 to TRBJ1-5; D not resolved. Trimming stripped 6 bases from V and 5 bases from J, with 17 bases between. The CDR3 consists of 15 residues. The germline V gene has CDR1 MNHEY and CDR2 SMNVEV (reference sequence). This CDR3 reads CASRLSGEEYQPQHF. CDR3 bases: TGTGCCAGCAGACTCAGCGGGGAAGAGTATCAGCCCCAGCATTTT.

V is TRBV2 and J is TRBJ1-5; 8 nucleotides agree with TRBD1. V was pared by 5 bases and J by 5 bases, with 8 bases of the junction left unmatched. Germline assignment: CDR1 SNHLY and CDR2 FYNNEI. The CDR3 is made up of 15 amino acids. The CDR3 sequence: CASSKQTGGDQPQHF. CDR3 nucleotide sequence: TGTGCCAGCAGTAAACAAACAGGGGGTGATCAGCCCCAGCATTTT.

This chain uses TRBV3-1 (or the pseudogene TRBV3-2) with TRBJ2-2, with D perhaps matching TRBD2 (5 bases). Trimming took off 5 bases at V and 5 bases at J, with 18 bases between the two ends. Germline CDR1 and CDR2: LGHDT and YNNKEL (reference sequence). The CDR3 is 16 amino acids. In DNA form, the CDR3 reads TGTGCCAGCAGCTCTCGTGGTCGAGGGTCGACCGGGGAGCTGTTTTTT. This sequence encodes CASSSRGRGSTGELFF.

The V gene is TRBV19, the J gene TRBJ2-1, with a tentative D call TRBD2 (6 bases). Per the germline V gene, CDR1 is LNHDA and CDR2 is SQIVND (reference sequence). Trimming cost V 3 bases and J 8 bases, with 17 bases left between them. The CDR3 contains 15 residues. The CDR3 loop reads CASSIPGVLWDEQFF. The CDR3 DNA reads TGTGCCAGTAGTATTCCGGGGGTACTGTGGGATGAGCAGTTCTTC.

The J gene is TRBJ2-1, the V gene TRBV25-1; 7 positions agree with TRBD1. The CDR3 runs 15 residues. V shed 6 bases and J 7 bases; nucleotides not matched to a gene: 12. Germline V CDR1 and CDR2: MGHDK, SYGVNS. CDR3 DNA: TGTGCCAGCAGACCAACGACAGGGTCCGGGAATGAGCAGTTCTTC. Its protein product is CASRPTTGSGNEQFF. The full variable domain, in which reference TRBV25-1 and TRBJ2-1 provide the parts outside the CDR3, is EADIYQTPRYLVIGTGKKITLECSQTMGHDKMYWYQQDPGMELHLIHYSYGVNSTEKGDLSSESTVSRIRTEHFPLTLESARPSHTSQYLCASRPTTGSGNEQFFGPGTRLTVL.

The V call is TRBV7-2, the J call TRBJ2-7, with a tentative D call TRBD2 (6 bases). The CDR3 is made up of 16 amino acids. CDR1 is SGHTA and CDR2 is FQGNSA in the germline V gene. The germline V and J ends were trimmed by 5 bases and 1 base, with 18 bases remaining between them. CDR3 bases: TGTGCCAGCAGCCCCGATGTCGGGCGGGGATCCTACGAGCAGTACTTC. Amino acid sequence: CASSPDVGRGSYEQYF.

In its sample, this clone was seen once. The chain uses TRBV4-1 and TRBJ1-5; 8 bases match TRBD1. The V and J ends lost 1 base and 5 bases, in that order; junction bases with no gene match: 4. CDR3 length: 15 amino acids. Germline CDR1 reads MGHRA; CDR2 reads YSYEKL. CDR3 in amino acids: CASSQVTGDYQPQHF. CDR3 in DNA: TGCGCCAGCAGCCAAGTGACAGGGGATTATCAGCCCCAGCATTTT.

The chain uses TRBV5-4 and TRBJ1-5; no firm D call. The CDR3 contains 13 residues. CDR1 and CDR2 (germline): SGHNT, YYREEE (reference sequence). V was pared by 4 bases and J by 4 bases, with 9 bases between. CDR3 amino acids: CASSEAGNQPQHF. In DNA form, the CDR3 reads TGTGCCAGCAGCGAAGCGGGGAATCAGCCCCAGCATTTT.